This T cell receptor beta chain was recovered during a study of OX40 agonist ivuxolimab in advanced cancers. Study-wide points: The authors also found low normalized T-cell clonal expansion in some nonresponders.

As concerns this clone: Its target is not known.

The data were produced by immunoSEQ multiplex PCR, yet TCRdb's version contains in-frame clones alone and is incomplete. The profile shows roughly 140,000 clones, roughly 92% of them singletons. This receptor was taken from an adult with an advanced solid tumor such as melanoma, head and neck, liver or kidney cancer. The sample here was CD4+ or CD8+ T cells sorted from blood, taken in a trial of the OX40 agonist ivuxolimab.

In DNA form, the CDR3 reads TGTGCCAGCAGCTTAAGAAGCTCCACAGATACGCAGTATTTT. Translation: CASSLRSSTDTQYF. V and J are TRBV7-6 and TRBJ2-3; D is unclear. The CDR3 has 14 residues. V was cut by 2 bases and J by 2 bases, with 8 bases left in between. Germline CDR1 SGHVS, CDR2 FNYEAQ.